This TCR beta chain stems from a study of blood T cell repertoires in COVID-19. Per the original methods: Estimated nucleated cell counts came from reference gene primer amplification. The assay was immunoSEQ multiplex PCR, and TCRdb's table has in-frame clones only and misses some. That table gives V, J and clone size, and the DNA gave D and trimming. The table has around 130,000 clones, approximately 84% seen once; the top ten hold 1.5% to 2%. V was cut by 3 bases and J by 2 bases, with 17 bases left in between. This CDR3 is 16 amino acids long. Germline values: CDR1 SGHTA, CDR2 FQGNSA. Participants, about 18 to 90 years old, spanned 24 US areas.

This chain links TRBV7-2 with TRBJ2-7, with TRBD2 as a possible D gene (6 bases). Sequenced: PBMCs or T cells enriched from blood (not recorded which). The TCR originated in a woman under 30 who had been exposed to COVID-19. In DNA, the CDR3 is TGTGCCAGCAGCTTCTCGGCCAGCGGGTTTCCCTACGAGCAGTACTTC. Its protein product is CASSFSASGFPYEQYF.